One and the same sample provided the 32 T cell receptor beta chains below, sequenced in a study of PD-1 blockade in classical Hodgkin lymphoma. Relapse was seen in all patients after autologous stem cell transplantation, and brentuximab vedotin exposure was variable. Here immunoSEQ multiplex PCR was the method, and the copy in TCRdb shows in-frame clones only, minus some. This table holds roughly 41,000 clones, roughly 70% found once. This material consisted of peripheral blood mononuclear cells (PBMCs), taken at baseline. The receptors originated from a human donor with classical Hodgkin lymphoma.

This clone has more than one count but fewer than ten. CDR3 sequence reads: CASSPFLGDPNEKLFF. The CDR3 coding sequence is TGTGCCAGCAGCCCTTTTTTGGGGGACCCAAATGAAAAACTGTTTTTT. This chain connects TRBV9 to TRBJ1-4, with D maybe TRBD1 (5 bases). This CDR3 comprises 16 residues. The germline V and J ends were trimmed by 4 bases and 5 bases, with 18 bases remaining between them. Germline CDR1 SGDLS, CDR2 YYNGEE. Supplemented by reference TRBV9 and TRBJ1-4, the full variable domain reads DSGVTQTPKHLITATGQRVTLRCSPRSGDLSVYWYQQSLDQGLQFLIQYYNGEERAKGNILERFSAQQFPDLHSELNLSSLELGDSALYFCASSPFLGDPNEKLFFGSGTQLSVL.

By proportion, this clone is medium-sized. The CDR3, as DNA: TGTGCCACCAGCAGAGATACAGAAGCAGTATACGAGCAGTACTTC. It is translated as CATSRDTEAVYEQYF. The V gene is TRBV15, the J gene TRBJ2-7, with no clear D. The germline V gene encodes CDR1 LNHNV and CDR2 YYDKDF (reference sequence). V was pared by 0 bases and J by 4 bases, with 13 bases between. The CDR3 is 15 residues long.

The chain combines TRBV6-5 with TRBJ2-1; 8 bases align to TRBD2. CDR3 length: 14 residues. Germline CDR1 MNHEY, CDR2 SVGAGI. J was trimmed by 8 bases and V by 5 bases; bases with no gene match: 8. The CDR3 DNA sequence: TGTGCCAGCAGTCCGGGACTAGTTATACATGAGCAGTTCTTC. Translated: CASSPGLVIHEQFF.

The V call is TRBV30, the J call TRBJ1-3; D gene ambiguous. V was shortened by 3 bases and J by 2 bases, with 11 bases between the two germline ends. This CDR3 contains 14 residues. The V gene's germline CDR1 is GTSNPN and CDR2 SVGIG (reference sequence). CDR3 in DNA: TGTGCCTGGAGGTGGAATTCGGCTGGAAACACCATATATTTT. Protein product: CAWRWNSAGNTIYF.

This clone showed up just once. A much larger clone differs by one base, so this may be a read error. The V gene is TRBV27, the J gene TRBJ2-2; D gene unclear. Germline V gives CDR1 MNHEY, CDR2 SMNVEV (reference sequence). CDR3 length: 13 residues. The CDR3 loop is CASSFANTRELFF. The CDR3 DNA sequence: TGTGCCAGCAGTTTCGCCAACACCAGGGAGCTGTTTTTT.

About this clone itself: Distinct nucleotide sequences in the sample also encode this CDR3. CDR3 sequence: CASSLSGSSYNEQFF. In DNA form, the CDR3 reads TGTGCCAGCAGTTTGTCGGGAAGCTCCTACAATGAGCAGTTCTTC. J is TRBJ2-1 and V is TRBV28; TRBD2 is a possible D gene (5 bases). The CDR3 is 15 residues long. V lost 3 bases and J 0 bases, leaving 9 bases between the germline ends. Germline CDR1 reads MDHEN; CDR2 reads SYDVKM.

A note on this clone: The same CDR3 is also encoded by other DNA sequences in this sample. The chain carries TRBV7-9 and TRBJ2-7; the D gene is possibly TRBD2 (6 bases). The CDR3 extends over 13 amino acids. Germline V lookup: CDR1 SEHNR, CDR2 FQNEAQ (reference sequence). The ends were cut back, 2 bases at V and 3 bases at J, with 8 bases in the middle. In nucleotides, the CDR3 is TGTGCCAGCAGCTTAAGGCGGGACTACGAGCAGTACTTC. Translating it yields CASSLRRDYEQYF.

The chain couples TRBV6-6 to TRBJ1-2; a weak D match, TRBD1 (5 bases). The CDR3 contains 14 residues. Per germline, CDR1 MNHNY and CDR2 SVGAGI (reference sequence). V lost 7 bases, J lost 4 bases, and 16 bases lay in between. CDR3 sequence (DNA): TGTGCCAGCACCGCAGGAGGGGCGGGCTATGGCTACACCTTC. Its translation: CASTAGGAGYGYTF.

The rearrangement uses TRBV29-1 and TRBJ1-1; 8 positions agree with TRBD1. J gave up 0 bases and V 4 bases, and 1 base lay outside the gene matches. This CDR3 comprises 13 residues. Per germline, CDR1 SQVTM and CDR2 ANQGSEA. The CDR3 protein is CSVGTGLNTEAFF. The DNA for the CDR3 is TGCAGCGTTGGGACAGGGCTGAACACTGAAGCTTTCTTT.

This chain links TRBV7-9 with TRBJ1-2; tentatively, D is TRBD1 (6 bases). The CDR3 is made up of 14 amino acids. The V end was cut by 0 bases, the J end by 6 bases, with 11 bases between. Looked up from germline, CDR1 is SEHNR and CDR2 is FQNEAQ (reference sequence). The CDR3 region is CASSLAPAGDGYTF. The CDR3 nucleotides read TGTGCCAGCAGCTTAGCGCCGGCAGGGGATGGCTACACCTTC.

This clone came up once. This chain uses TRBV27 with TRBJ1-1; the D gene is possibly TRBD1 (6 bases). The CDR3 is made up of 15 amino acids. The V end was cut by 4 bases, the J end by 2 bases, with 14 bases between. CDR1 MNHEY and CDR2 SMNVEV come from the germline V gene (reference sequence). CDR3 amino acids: CASSSQGLGNTEAFF. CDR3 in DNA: TGTGCCAGCAGTTCACAGGGTTTGGGTAACACTGAAGCTTTCTTT.

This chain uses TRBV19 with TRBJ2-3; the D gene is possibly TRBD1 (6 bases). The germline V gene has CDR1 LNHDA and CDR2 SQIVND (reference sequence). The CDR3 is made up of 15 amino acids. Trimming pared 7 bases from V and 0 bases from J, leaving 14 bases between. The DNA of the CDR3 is TGTGCCAGTACCGACAGGCCTACTAGCACAGATACGCAGTATTTT. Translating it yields CASTDRPTSTDTQYF.

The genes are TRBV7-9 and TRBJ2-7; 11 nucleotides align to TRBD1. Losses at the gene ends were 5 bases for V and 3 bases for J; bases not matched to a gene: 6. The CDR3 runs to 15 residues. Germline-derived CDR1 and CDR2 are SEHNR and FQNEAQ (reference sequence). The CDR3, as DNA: TGTGCCAGCAGCATCCGGGACAGGGGGTTCTACGAGCAGTACTTC. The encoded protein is CASSIRDRGFYEQYF.

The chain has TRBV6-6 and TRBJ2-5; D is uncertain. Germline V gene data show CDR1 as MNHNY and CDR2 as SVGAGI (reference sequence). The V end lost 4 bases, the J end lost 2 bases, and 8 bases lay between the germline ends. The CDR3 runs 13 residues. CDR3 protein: CASSLGEQETQYF. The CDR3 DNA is TGTGCCAGCAGTTTGGGTGAGCAAGAGACCCAGTACTTC.

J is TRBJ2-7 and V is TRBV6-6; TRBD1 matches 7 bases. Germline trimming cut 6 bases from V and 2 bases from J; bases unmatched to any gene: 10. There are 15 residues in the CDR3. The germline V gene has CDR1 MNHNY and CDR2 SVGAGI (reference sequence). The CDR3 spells CASRNLGQRTYEQYF. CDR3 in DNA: TGTGCCAGCAGGAATCTGGGACAGAGAACCTACGAGCAGTACTTC.

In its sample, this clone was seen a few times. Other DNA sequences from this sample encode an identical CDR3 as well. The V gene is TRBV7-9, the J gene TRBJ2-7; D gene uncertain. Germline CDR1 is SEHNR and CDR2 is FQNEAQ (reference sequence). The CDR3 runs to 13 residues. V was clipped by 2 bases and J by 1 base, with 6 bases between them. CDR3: CASSLRQSYEQYF. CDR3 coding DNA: TGTGCCAGCAGCTTAAGGCAGTCCTACGAGCAGTACTTC.

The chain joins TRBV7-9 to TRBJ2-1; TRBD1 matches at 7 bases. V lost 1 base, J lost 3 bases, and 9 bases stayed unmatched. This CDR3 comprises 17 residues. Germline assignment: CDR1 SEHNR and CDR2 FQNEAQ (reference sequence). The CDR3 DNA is TGTGCCAGCAGCTTAGGGTGGGGGACAGCGTACTACAATGAGCAGTTCTTC. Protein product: CASSLGWGTAYYNEQFF. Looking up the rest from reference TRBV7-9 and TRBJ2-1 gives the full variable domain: DTGVSQNPRHKITKRGQNVTFRCDPISEHNRLYWYRQTLGQGPEFLTYFQNEAQLEKSRLLSDRFSAERPKGSFSTLEIQRTEQGDSAMYLCASSLGWGTAYYNEQFFGPGTRLTVL.

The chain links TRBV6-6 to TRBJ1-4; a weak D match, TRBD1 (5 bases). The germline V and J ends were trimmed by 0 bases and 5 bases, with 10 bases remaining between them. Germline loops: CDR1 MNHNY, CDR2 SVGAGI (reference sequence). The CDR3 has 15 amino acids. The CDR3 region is CASSYSLGENEKLFF. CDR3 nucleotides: TGTGCCAGCAGTTACTCGCTAGGGGAAAATGAAAAACTGTTTTTT.

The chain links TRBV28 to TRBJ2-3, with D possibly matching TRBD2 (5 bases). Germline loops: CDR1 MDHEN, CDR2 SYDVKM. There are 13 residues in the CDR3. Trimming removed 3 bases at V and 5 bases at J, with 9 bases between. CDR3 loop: CASSLIRGDTQYF. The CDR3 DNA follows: TGTGCCAGCAGTTTGATTCGGGGAGATACGCAGTATTTT.

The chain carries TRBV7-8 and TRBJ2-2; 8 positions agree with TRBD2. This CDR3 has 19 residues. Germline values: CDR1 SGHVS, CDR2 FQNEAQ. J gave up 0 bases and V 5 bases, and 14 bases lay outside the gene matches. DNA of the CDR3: TGTGCCAGCAGCGCGATGGGGGCGGGAGGAACCGCGAACACCGGGGAGCTGTTTTTT. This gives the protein CASSAMGAGGTANTGELFF.

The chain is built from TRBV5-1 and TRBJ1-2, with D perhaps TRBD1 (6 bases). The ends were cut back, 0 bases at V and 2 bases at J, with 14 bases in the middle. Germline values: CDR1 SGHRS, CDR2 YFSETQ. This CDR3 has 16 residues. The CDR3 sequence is CASSLELGGLNYGYTF. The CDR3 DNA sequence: TGCGCCAGCAGCTTGGAGCTCGGGGGGCTCAACTATGGCTACACCTTC. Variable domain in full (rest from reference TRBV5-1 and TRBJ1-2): KAGVTQTPRYLIKTRGQQVTLSCSPISGHRSVSWYQQTPGQGLQFLFEYFSETQRNKGNFPGRFSGRQFSNSRSEMNVSTLELGDSALYLCASSLELGGLNYGYTFGSGTRLTVV.

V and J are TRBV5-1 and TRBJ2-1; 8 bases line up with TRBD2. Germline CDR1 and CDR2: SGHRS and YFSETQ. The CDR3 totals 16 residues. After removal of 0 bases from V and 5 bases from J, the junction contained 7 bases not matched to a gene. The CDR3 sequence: CASSLELRGRNNEQFF. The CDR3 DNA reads TGCGCCAGCAGCTTGGAGCTCCGCGGGAGGAACAATGAGCAGTTCTTC.

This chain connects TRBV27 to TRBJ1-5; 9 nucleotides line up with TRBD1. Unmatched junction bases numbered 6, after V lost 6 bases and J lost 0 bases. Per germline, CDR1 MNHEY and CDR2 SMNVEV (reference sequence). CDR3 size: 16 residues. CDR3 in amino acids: CASRLRTGDSNQPQHF. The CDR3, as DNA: TGTGCCAGCAGACTCAGGACAGGGGATAGCAATCAGCCCCAGCATTTT.

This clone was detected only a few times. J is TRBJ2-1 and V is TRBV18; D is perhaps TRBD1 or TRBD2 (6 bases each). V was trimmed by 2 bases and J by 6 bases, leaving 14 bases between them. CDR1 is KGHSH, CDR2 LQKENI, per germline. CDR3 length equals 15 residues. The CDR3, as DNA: TGTGCCAGCTCACCATGGCACAGGGACTCCAATGAGCAGTTCTTC. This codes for CASSPWHRDSNEQFF.

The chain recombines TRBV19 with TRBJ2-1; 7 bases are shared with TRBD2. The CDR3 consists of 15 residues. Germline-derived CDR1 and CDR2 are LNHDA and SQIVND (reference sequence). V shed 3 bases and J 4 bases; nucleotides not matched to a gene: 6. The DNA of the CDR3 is TGTGCCAGTAGTATGGGTAGCGGGCTTTACAATGAGCAGTTCTTC. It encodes CASSMGSGLYNEQFF.

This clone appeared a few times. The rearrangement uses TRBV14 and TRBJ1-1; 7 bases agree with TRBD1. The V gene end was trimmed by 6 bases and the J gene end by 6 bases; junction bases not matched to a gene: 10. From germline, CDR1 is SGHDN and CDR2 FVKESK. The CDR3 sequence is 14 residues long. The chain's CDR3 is CASSQTGLGAEAFF. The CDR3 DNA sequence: TGTGCCAGCAGTCAGACAGGGCTAGGAGCTGAAGCTTTCTTT.

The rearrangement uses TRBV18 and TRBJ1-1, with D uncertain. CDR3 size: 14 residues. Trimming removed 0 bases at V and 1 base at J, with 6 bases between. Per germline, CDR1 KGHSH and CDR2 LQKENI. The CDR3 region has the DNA TGTGCCAGCTCACCACCGGCGGGGAACACTGAAGCTTTCTTT. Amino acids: CASSPPAGNTEAFF.

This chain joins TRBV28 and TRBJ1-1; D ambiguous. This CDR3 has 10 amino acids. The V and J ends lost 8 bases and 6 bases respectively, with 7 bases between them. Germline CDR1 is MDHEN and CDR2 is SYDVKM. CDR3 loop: CASSQAEAFF. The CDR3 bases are TGTGCCAGCTCCCAAGCTGAAGCTTTCTTT.

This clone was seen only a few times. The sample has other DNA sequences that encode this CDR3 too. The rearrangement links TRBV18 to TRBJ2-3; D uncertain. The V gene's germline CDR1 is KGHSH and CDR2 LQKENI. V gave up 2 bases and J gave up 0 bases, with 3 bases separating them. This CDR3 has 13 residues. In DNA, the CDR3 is TGTGCCAGCTCACCAACTAGCACAGATACGCAGTATTTT. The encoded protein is CASSPTSTDTQYF. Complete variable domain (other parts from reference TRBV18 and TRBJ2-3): NAGVMQNPRHLVRRRGQEARLRCSPMKGHSHVYWYRQLPEEGLKFMVYLQKENIIDESGMPKERFSAEFPKEGPSILRIQQVVRGDSAAYFCASSPTSTDTQYFGPGTRLTVL.

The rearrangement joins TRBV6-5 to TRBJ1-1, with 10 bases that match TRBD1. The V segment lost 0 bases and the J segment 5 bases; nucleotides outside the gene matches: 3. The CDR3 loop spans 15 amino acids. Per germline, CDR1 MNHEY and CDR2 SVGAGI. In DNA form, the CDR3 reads TGTGCCAGCAGTTACTCCGGGACAGGGGTTACTGAAGCTTTCTTT. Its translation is CASSYSGTGVTEAFF.

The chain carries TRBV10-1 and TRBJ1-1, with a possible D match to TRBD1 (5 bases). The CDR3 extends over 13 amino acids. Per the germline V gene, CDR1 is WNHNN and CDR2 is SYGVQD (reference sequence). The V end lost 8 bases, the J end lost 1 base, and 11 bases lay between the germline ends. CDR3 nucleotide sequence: TGCGCCAGCGCCAGGGAGACGAACACTGAAGCTTTCTTT. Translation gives CASARETNTEAFF.

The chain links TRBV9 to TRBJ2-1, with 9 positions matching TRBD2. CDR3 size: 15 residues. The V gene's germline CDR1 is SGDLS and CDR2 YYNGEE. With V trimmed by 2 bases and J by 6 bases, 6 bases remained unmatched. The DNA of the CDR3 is TGTGCCAGCAGCGTTCCGGGACTAGCCGGCAATGAGCAGTTCTTC. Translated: CASSVPGLAGNEQFF.